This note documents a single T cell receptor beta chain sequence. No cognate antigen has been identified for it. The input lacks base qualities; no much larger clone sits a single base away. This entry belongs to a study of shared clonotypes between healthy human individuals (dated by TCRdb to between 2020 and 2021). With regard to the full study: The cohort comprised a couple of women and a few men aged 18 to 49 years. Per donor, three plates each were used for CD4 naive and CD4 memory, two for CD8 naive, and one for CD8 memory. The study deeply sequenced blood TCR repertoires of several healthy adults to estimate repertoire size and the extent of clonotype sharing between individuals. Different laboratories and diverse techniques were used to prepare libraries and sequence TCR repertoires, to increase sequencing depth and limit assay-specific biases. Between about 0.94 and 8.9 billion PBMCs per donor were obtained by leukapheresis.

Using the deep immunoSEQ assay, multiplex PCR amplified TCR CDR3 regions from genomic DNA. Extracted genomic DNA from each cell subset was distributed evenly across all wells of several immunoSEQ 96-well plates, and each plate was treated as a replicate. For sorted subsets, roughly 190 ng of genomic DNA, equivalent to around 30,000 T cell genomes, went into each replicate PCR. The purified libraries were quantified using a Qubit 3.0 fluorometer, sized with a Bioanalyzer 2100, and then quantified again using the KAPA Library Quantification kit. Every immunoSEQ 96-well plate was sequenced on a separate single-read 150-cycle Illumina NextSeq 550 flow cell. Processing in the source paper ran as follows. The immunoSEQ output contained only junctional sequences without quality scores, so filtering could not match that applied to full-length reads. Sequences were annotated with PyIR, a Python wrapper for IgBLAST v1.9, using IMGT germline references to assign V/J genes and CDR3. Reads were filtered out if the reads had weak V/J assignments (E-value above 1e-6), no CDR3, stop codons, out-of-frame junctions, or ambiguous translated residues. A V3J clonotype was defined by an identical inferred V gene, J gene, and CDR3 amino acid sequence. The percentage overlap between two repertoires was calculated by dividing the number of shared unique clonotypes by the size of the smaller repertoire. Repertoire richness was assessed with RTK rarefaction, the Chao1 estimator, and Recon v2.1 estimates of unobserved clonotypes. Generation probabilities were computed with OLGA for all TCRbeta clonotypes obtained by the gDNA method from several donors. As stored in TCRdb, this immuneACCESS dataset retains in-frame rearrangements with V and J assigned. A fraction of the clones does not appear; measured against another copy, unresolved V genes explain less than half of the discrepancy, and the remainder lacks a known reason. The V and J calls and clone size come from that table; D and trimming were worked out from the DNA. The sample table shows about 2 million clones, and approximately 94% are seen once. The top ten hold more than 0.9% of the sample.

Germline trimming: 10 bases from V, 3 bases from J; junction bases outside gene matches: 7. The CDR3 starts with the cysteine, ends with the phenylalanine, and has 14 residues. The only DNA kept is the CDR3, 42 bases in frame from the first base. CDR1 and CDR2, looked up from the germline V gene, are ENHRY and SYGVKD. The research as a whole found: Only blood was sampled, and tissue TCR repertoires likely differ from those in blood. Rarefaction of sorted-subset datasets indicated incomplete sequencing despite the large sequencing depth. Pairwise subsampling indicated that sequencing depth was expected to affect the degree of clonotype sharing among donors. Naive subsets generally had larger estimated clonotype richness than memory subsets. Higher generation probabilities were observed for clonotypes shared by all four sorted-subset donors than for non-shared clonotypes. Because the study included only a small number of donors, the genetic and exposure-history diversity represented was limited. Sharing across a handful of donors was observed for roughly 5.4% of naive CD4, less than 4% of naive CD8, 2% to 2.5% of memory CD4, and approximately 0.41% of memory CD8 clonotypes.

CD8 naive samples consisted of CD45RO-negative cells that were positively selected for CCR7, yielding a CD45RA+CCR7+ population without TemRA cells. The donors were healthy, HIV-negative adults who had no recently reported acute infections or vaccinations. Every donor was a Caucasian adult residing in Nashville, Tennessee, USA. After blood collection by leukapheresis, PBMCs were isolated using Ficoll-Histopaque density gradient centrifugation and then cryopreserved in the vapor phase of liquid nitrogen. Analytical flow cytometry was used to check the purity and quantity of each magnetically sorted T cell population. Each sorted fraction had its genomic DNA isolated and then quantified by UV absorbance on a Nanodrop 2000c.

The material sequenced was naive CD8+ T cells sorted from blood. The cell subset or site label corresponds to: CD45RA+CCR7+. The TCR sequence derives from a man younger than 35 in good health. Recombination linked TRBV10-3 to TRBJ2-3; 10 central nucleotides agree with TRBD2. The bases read TGTGCCAGCAGCGGGGGGGCCGGAACAGATACGCAGTATTTT. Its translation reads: CASSGGAGTDTQYF.